The clone carrying this T cell receptor (beta chain) was counted at least ten times. This specimen comes from a study of identical twins. Germline V CDR1 and CDR2: LGHDT, YNNKEL (reference sequence). Trimming cost V 3 bases and J 4 bases; bases outside gene matches: 5. The CDR3 runs 14 residues. From the 5' RACE reads, TCRdb called clonotypes with MiXCR, one entry per CDR3 protein. The table records around 670,000 distinct CDR3 sequences, 6% to 6.5% of them present only once. Healthy Caucasian donors formed the entire cohort. V is TRBV3-1 and J is TRBJ1-1, with 7 bases aligning to TRBD1. Sequenced input: naive T cells sorted from blood. This TCR was sampled from a man between 18 and 35 years old in good health. The CDR3 region is CASSQNRGGTEAFF. The CDR3 DNA reads TGTGCCAGCAGCCAGAACAGGGGTGGCACTGAAGCTTTCTTT.